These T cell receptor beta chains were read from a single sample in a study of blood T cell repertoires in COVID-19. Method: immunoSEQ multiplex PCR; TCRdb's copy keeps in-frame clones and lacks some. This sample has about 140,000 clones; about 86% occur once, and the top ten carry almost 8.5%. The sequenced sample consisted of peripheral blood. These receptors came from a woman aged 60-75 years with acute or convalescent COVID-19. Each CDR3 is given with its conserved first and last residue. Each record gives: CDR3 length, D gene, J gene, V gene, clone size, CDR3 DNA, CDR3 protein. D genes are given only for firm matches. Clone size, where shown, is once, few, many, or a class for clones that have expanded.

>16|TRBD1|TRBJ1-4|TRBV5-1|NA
TGCGCCAGCAGCTTGGGGCGAGGGGGCCCTAATGAAAAACTGTTTTTT
CASSLGRGGPNEKLFF
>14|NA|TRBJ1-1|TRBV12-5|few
TGTGCTAGTGGGGCTACAGGTGGTGGGACTGAAGCTTTCTTT
CASGATGGGTEAFF
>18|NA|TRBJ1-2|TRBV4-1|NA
TGCGCCAGCAGCCCTAGAATTATAGGGGGGGAGGGGGTCTATGGCTACACCTTC
CASSPRIIGGEGVYGYTF
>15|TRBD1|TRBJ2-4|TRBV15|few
TGTGCCACCAGCAGAAGGCTAGGACAGGAAAACATTCAGTACTTC
CATSRRLGQENIQYF
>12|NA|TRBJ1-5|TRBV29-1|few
TGCAGCGTTGGGACAGAGAATCAGCCCCAGCATTTT
CSVGTENQPQHF
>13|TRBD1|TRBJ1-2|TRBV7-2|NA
TGTGCCAGCGGCGACAGGGCTCGAAGGGGCTACACCTTC
CASGDRARRGYTF
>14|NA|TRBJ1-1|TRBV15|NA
TGTGCCACCAGCGTATCACAGGCTAACACTGAAGCTTTCTTT
CATSVSQANTEAFF
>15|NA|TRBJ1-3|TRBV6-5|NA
TGTGCCAGACCCCCCCTCGCAGGGGCGGGAAACACCATATATTTT
CARPPLAGAGNTIYF
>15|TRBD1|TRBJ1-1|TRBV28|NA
TGTGCCAGCAGTCCCGGGACAGGGGGAGCCACTGAAGCTTTCTTT
CASSPGTGGATEAFF
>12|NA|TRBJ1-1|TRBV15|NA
TGTGCCACCAGCAGACCAAACACTGAAGCTTTCTTT
CATSRPNTEAFF
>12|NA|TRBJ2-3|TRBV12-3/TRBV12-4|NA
TGTGCCAGCAGCTACCGACAGGATACGCAGTATTTT
CASSYRQDTQYF
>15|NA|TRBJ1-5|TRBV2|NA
TGTGCCAGCAGTGAAAGCGGGGGGCTTCGGCAGCCCCAGCATTTT
CASSESGGLRQPQHF
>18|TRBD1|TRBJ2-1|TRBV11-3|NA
TGTGCCAGCAGCCCCGTCCCAAACGACAGGGGATCCCACAATGAGCAGTTCTTC
CASSPVPNDRGSHNEQFF
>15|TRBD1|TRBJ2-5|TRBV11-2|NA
TGTGCCAGCGGTCTGGGGACAGCTTACCAAGAGACCCAGTACTTC
CASGLGTAYQETQYF
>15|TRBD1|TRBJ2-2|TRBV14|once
TGTGCCAGCAGCCCGACAGGGGGCGGCACCGGGGAGCTGTTTTTT
CASSPTGGGTGELFF
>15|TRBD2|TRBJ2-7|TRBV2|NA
TGTGCCAGCAGTGAAGGTGGTGGGGGGGGCTACGAGCAGTACTTC
CASSEGGGGGYEQYF
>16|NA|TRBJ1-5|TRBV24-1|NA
TGTGCCACCAGTGATGGGTTCGGGGTGGTGGGGCAGCCCCAGCATTTT
CATSDGFGVVGQPQHF
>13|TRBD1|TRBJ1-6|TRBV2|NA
TGTGCCAGCAGCACGGACAGGAATTCACCCCTCCACTTT
CASSTDRNSPLHF
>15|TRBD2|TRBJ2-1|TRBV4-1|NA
TGCGCCAGCAGCCGTCTAGCGGGGGGCCGGGATGAGCAGTTCTTC
CASSRLAGGRDEQFF
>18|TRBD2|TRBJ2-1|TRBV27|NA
TGTGCCAGCAGTTATGTACTAGCGGATTTCTCTTCCTACAATGAGCAGTTCTTC
CASSYVLADFSSYNEQFF
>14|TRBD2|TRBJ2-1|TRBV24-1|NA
TGTGCCACCAGGAGGAGCGGGGGGGCCAATGAGCAGTTCTTC
CATRRSGGANEQFF
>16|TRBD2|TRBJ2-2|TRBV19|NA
TGTGCCAGTAGTATCTTGGGCGGGGGGGCGGGCGGGGAGCTGTTTTTT
CASSILGGGAGGELFF
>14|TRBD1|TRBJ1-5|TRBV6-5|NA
TGTGCCAGCAGTTACTCACAGGGGCGACAGCCCCAGCATTTT
CASSYSQGRQPQHF
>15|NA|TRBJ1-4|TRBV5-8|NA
TGTGCCAGCAGTTTAGACAGGCGGCAAGATTCGAAACTGTTTTTT
CASSLDRRQDSKLFF
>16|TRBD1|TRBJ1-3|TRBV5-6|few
TGTGCCAGCAGCCGTCGACAGGGGGCTTATGGAAACACCATATATTTT
CASSRRQGAYGNTIYF
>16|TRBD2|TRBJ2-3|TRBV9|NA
TGTGCCAGCAGCGTCTCCGGGACTATTTTTCCAGATACGCAGTATTTT
CASSVSGTIFPDTQYF